These 24 T cell receptor beta chains came from one sample sequenced in a study of T cell clonotyping in hematopoietic cell transplantation. Here immunoSEQ multiplex PCR was the method, and the copy in TCRdb shows in-frame clones only, minus some. The repertoire consists of 9,000 to 9,500 clones, with 70% to 90% occurring once and the leading ten covering 30% to 45%. The sequenced sample was PBMCs, obtained 180 days after allogeneic stem cell transplant. These receptors originate from a human patient who had an allogeneic stem cell transplant, so the T cells may come from the graft donor. The donor label of this sample is uncertain. Some clones in this sample may be carry-over from other donors' samples.

This chain links TRBV7-8 with TRBJ1-6; 7 bases line up with TRBD1. The CDR3 is 14 residues long. Germline CDR1 and CDR2: SGHVS and FQNEAQ. Trimming cost V 6 bases and J 10 bases; bases outside gene matches: 9. In DNA, the CDR3 is TGTGCCAGCAGTCGGGACAGCTCGCGGTCACCCCTCCACTTT. Translated: CASSRDSSRSPLHF.

This chain connects TRBV18 to TRBJ1-1; D gene unclear. The CDR3 is 13 residues long. V gave up 2 bases and J gave up 5 bases, with 9 bases separating them. The germline gives CDR1 KGHSH, CDR2 LQKENI. CDR3 protein: CASSPSELTEAFF. CDR3 in DNA: TGTGCCAGCTCACCAAGCGAATTAACTGAAGCTTTCTTT.

This clone has just a few counts. This sequence joins TRBV19 and TRBJ2-5; D is uncertain. The germline gives CDR1 LNHDA, CDR2 SQIVND (reference sequence). The V and J ends lost 1 base and 7 bases respectively, with 7 bases between them. This CDR3 has 12 amino acids. In nucleotides, the CDR3 is TGTGCCAGTAGTATAGTTTCCGGGACCCAGTACTTC. Its translation: CASSIVSGTQYF. Together with reference TRBV19 and TRBJ2-5, the CDR3 gives the full variable domain: DGGITQSPKYLFRKEGQNVTLSCEQNLNHDAMYWYRQDPGQGLRLIYYSQIVNDFQKGDIAEGYSVSREKKESFPLTVTSAQKNPTAFYLCASSIVSGTQYFGPGTRLLVL.

The gene calls are TRBV19 and TRBJ1-5; D gene uncertain. V was shortened by 3 bases and J by 0 bases, with 12 bases between the two germline ends. The germline CDR1 and CDR2 sequences are LNHDA and SQIVND (reference sequence). CDR3 length equals 16 residues. CDR3 amino acids: CASSILSGNSNQPQHF. In DNA, the CDR3 is TGTGCCAGTAGTATTTTATCGGGAAATAGCAATCAGCCCCAGCATTTT.

J is TRBJ2-7 and V is TRBV7-2; 7 bases fit TRBD2. The V and J ends lost 4 bases and 1 base, in that order; junction bases with no gene match: 16. CDR3 length: 18 residues. CDR1 is SGHTA, CDR2 FQGNSA, per germline. The CDR3 DNA reads as TGTGCCAGCAGCTCTTTGGACGTTTGGGGACTACCATCCTACGAGCAGTACTTC. It is translated as CASSSLDVWGLPSYEQYF. Combining the CDR3 with reference TRBV7-2 and TRBJ2-7 gives the whole variable domain GAGVSQSPSNKVTEKGKDVELRCDPISGHTALYWYRQSLGQGLEFLIYFQGNSAPDKSGLPSDRFSAERTGGSVSTLTIQRTQQEDSAVYLCASSSLDVWGLPSYEQYFGPGTRLTVT.

CDR3 bases: TGTGCCTGGAAGACAGTAACTGAAGCTTTCTTT. It yields the protein CAWKTVTEAFF. The rearrangement uses TRBV30 and TRBJ1-1; D is perhaps TRBD1 (5 bases). The V end lost 4 bases, the J end lost 5 bases, and 8 bases lay between the germline ends. Per germline, CDR1 GTSNPN and CDR2 SVGIG (reference sequence). This CDR3 is built from 11 residues.

The V and J genes are TRBV5-4 and TRBJ2-5; TRBD2 agrees at 8 bases. After removal of 3 bases from V and 4 bases from J, the junction contained 5 bases not matched to a gene. Per germline, CDR1 SGHNT and CDR2 YYREEE (reference sequence). The CDR3 is made up of 14 amino acids. The CDR3 spells CASSSTSEGETQYF. Written as DNA, the CDR3 is TGTGCCAGCAGCTCGACTAGCGAGGGAGAGACCCAGTACTTC.

The sample holds one count of this clone. This sequence joins TRBV6-6 and TRBJ1-2; tentatively, D is TRBD1 (5 bases). Germline V gives CDR1 MNHNY, CDR2 SVGAGI (reference sequence). Between the trimmed V and J ends, which lost 6 bases and 4 bases, there was a span of 15 bases. The CDR3 totals 14 residues. CDR3 sequence (DNA): TGTGCCAGCAGCCCGACGGGACTGATCTATGGCTACACCTTC. It codes for CASSPTGLIYGYTF.

This chain links TRBV7-3 with TRBJ2-1; TRBD2 aligns across 7 bases. The CDR3 consists of 16 residues. With V trimmed by 1 base and J by 0 bases, 3 bases remained unmatched. Germline V lookup: CDR1 SGHTA, CDR2 FQGTGA. The CDR3 nucleotides are TGTGCCAGCAGCTTAATGGGCGGGAGCTCCTACAATGAGCAGTTCTTC. Translated: CASSLMGGSSYNEQFF.

This clone has a single count. The chain couples TRBV14 to TRBJ1-1; D call uncertain. Germline lookup yields CDR1 SGHDN and CDR2 FVKESK. The CDR3 length is 15 residues. The ends were cut back, 4 bases at V and 8 bases at J, with 20 bases in the middle. DNA of the CDR3: TGTGCCAGCAGCCCCGAGGAGGCTTTAGGTCCCGAAGCTTTCTTT. Protein: CASSPEEALGPEAFF. The full variable domain, its missing parts supplied by reference TRBV14 and TRBJ1-1, is EAGVTQFPSHSVIEKGQTVTLRCDPISGHDNLYWYRRVMGKEIKFLLHFVKESKQDESGMPNNRFLAERTGGTYSTLKVQPAELEDSGVYFCASSPEEALGPEAFFGQGTRLTVV.

The chain has TRBV19 and TRBJ1-2, with D hard to call. Germline CDR1 reads LNHDA; CDR2 reads SQIVND (reference sequence). V gave up 1 base and J gave up 4 bases, with 13 bases separating them. This CDR3 region has 15 residues. This chain's CDR3 is CASSIGRERSYGYTF. CDR3 sequence (DNA): TGTGCCAGTAGTATAGGTCGGGAGCGGAGCTATGGCTACACCTTC.

This clone appeared a single time. V usage is TRBV28 and J usage is TRBJ1-2; a possible D gene is TRBD1 (6 bases). CDR3 size: 19 residues. Germline loops: CDR1 MDHEN, CDR2 SYDVKM. V lost 2 bases and J lost 4, with 26 bases in between. The CDR3 loop reads CASSLKIPRGGGDTYGYTF. DNA for the CDR3: TGTGCCAGCAGTTTAAAAATTCCCCGGGGAGGGGGGGACACCTATGGCTACACCTTC.

V gene TRBV30 combines with J gene TRBJ1-6, with unresolved D. This CDR3 comprises 11 residues. The V gene's germline CDR1 is GTSNPN and CDR2 SVGIG (reference sequence). V shed 5 bases and J shed 7 bases, with 6 bases lying between them. The CDR3 DNA reads TGTGCCTGGGACTGGAATTCACCCCTCCACTTT. It specifies CAWDWNSPLHF.

The rearrangement uses TRBV19 and TRBJ1-2; no firm D call. The V gene's germline CDR1 is LNHDA and CDR2 SQIVND (reference sequence). The CDR3 is 18 amino acids. Trimming shortened V by 5 bases and J by 0 bases, and 22 bases separated the two germline ends. The CDR3 DNA is TGTGCCAGTAGTCCACGGGCAGAAGTAGACCCCACTAACTATGGCTACACCTTC. It yields the protein CASSPRAEVDPTNYGYTF.

The chain joins TRBV9 to TRBJ2-1; TRBD1 matches 8 bases. The CDR3 contains 14 residues. V was pared by 3 bases and J by 4 bases, with 3 bases of the junction left unmatched. The germline CDR1 and CDR2 sequences are SGDLS and YYNGEE. Here the CDR3 reads CASSARQGYNEQFF. The CDR3 DNA reads as TGTGCCAGCAGCGCCCGACAGGGGTACAATGAGCAGTTCTTC.

The chain combines TRBV28 with TRBJ2-1; no reliable D call. This CDR3 comprises 15 residues. V gave up 1 base and J gave up 6 bases, with 13 bases separating them. The germline gives CDR1 MDHEN, CDR2 SYDVKM. The CDR3 here is CASSLFVQMSNEQFF. In DNA form, the CDR3 reads TGTGCCAGCAGTTTATTCGTCCAGATGTCCAATGAGCAGTTCTTC.

The V gene is TRBV25-1, the J gene TRBJ1-2, with 8 positions matching TRBD1. Germline lookup yields CDR1 MGHDK and CDR2 SYGVNS. V shed 6 bases and J 4 bases; nucleotides not matched to a gene: 7. The CDR3 consists of 14 residues. The CDR3 sequence: CASSSSGTGYGYTF. The CDR3 DNA follows: TGTGCCAGCAGCTCCTCCGGGACAGGCTATGGCTACACCTTC.

The genes are TRBV21-1 and TRBJ2-5; TRBD1, the table's D call, was not compared with the DNA. TRBV21-1 is labeled a pseudogene. CDR3 length: 14 residues. The CDR3 DNA reads TGTGCCAGCAGCATATGGCACAGCCGAGAGACCCAGTACTTC. This translates into CASSIWHSRETQYF.

This chain connects TRBV19 to TRBJ2-1; 8 nucleotides match TRBD2. Germline lookup yields CDR1 LNHDA and CDR2 SQIVND (reference sequence). The length of the CDR3 is 15 residues. The junction had 8 bases not matched to a gene; V was cut back by 5 bases and J by 5 bases. The CDR3 sequence: CASSPRGGHDNEQFF. For the CDR3, the DNA is TGTGCCAGTAGTCCACGGGGGGGCCACGACAATGAGCAGTTCTTC. The full variable domain, its missing parts supplied by reference TRBV19 and TRBJ2-1, is DGGITQSPKYLFRKEGQNVTLSCEQNLNHDAMYWYRQDPGQGLRLIYYSQIVNDFQKGDIAEGYSVSREKKESFPLTVTSAQKNPTAFYLCASSPRGGHDNEQFFGPGTRLTVL.

In its sample, this clone was seen a few times. This chain links TRBV5-1 with TRBJ2-5; D may be TRBD2 (6 bases). This CDR3 region has 14 residues. Germline V gene sequence: CDR1 SGHRS, CDR2 YFSETQ. V shed 0 bases and J shed 4 bases, with 10 bases lying between them. The CDR3 is CASSLVGGGETQYF. Written as DNA, the CDR3 is TGCGCCAGCAGCTTGGTCGGGGGAGGAGAGACCCAGTACTTC.

V usage is TRBV27 and J usage is TRBJ2-2; maybe TRBD2 (6 bases). Trimming took off 3 bases at V and 6 bases at J, with 14 bases between the two ends. Germline lookup yields CDR1 MNHEY and CDR2 SMNVEV (reference sequence). The CDR3 has 15 amino acids. CDR3 DNA: TGTGCCAGCAGTTTCACCGGGAGAGTCCCCGGGGAGCTGTTTTTT. Residues: CASSFTGRVPGELFF.

The chain couples TRBV7-9 to TRBJ2-7; no reliable D call. This CDR3 is 15 amino acids long. Between the trimmed V and J ends, which lost 4 bases and 2 bases, there was a span of 15 bases. Germline CDR1 and CDR2: SEHNR and FQNEAQ (reference sequence). The CDR3 loop is CASSSTGRSPYEQYF. For the CDR3, the DNA is TGTGCCAGCAGCTCAACCGGACGGAGCCCCTACGAGCAGTACTTC. The whole variable domain, remainder taken from reference TRBV7-9 and TRBJ2-7, is DTGVSQNPRHKITKRGQNVTFRCDPISEHNRLYWYRQTLGQGPEFLTYFQNEAQLEKSRLLSDRFSAERPKGSFSTLEIQRTEQGDSAMYLCASSSTGRSPYEQYFGPGTRLTVT.

This clone was picked up one time. The chain combines TRBV14 with TRBJ2-4; D possibly matches TRBD1 or TRBD2 (6 bases each). Trimming stripped 1 base from V and 9 bases from J, with 19 bases between. The CDR3 is 16 amino acids. CDR1 is SGHDN, CDR2 FVKESK, per germline. DNA for the CDR3: TGTGCCAGCAGCCAAGTGGCCGGGGGCCCGGGGACCATTCAGTACTTC. Residues: CASSQVAGGPGTIQYF.

The chain combines TRBV30 with TRBJ1-2; D gene unclear. CDR1 is GTSNPN and CDR2 is SVGIG in the germline V gene (reference sequence). The V and J ends lost 2 bases and 5 bases respectively, with 12 bases between them. This CDR3 is 13 amino acids long. CDR3 in amino acids: CAWSLTGRYGYTF. The CDR3 nucleotides read TGTGCCTGGAGTCTGACCGGGCGGTATGGCTACACCTTC.